These T cell receptor beta chains were read from a single sample in a study of beta chain features in type 1 diabetes. The data were produced by immunoSEQ multiplex PCR, yet TCRdb's version contains in-frame clones alone and is incomplete. The sample records fewer than 350,000 clones, 15% being singletons. Material: naive CD4+ T cells from blood. These receptors were obtained from a man between 18 and 29 years old with type 1 diabetes. Each CDR3 is given with its conserved first and last residue. The order of the fields is D gene, V gene, J gene, clone size, CDR3 protein, CDR3 DNA. A D gene is named only where the DNA matches it firmly. Clone size is stated in some rows and not others, as once, few, many or a class when expanded.

d_gene: TRBD1
v_gene: TRBV28
j_gene: TRBJ2-4
abundance: few
CDR3aa: CASRQGPAKNIQYF
CDR3nt: TGTGCCAGCCGACAGGGTCCGGCCAAAAACATTCAGTACTTC

d_gene: NA
v_gene: TRBV18
j_gene: TRBJ1-2
abundance: NA
CDR3aa: CASSQDRGFYGYTF
CDR3nt: TGTGCCAGCTCCCAAGACAGAGGATTTTATGGCTACACCTTC

d_gene: NA
v_gene: TRBV5-1
j_gene: TRBJ2-5
abundance: few
CDR3aa: CASSLGRPGNQETQYF
CDR3nt: TGCGCCAGCAGCTTGGGCCGGCCGGGGAACCAAGAGACCCAGTACTTC

d_gene: NA
v_gene: TRBV7-2
j_gene: TRBJ2-1
abundance: NA
CDR3aa: CASSSPSTFAPQFF
CDR3nt: TGTGCCAGCAGCTCCCCTTCGACATTCGCCCCACAGTTCTTC

d_gene: NA
v_gene: TRBV28
j_gene: TRBJ2-7
abundance: few
CDR3aa: CASGSSHSGTHEQYF
CDR3nt: TGTGCCAGCGGCAGTTCGCATTCGGGTACCCACGAGCAGTACTTC

d_gene: TRBD2
v_gene: TRBV9
j_gene: TRBJ2-5
abundance: NA
CDR3aa: CASSVGSGTSGVVKTQYF
CDR3nt: TGTGCCAGCAGCGTAGGGTCCGGGACTAGCGGGGTAGTGAAGACCCAGTACTTC

d_gene: TRBD1
v_gene: TRBV4-1
j_gene: TRBJ2-2
abundance: NA
CDR3aa: CASSQRQGDTGELFF
CDR3nt: TGCGCCAGCAGCCAAAGACAGGGAGACACCGGGGAGCTGTTTTTT

d_gene: TRBD2
v_gene: TRBV5-1
j_gene: TRBJ2-2
abundance: few
CDR3aa: CASSLVSSGDTGELFF
CDR3nt: TGCGCCAGCAGCTTGGTGTCTAGCGGGGACACCGGGGAGCTGTTTTTT

d_gene: TRBD2
v_gene: TRBV4-1
j_gene: TRBJ2-3
abundance: few
CDR3aa: CASSQRAGGPSTDTQYF
CDR3nt: TGCGCCAGCAGCCAGCGAGCGGGAGGGCCTAGCACAGATACGCAGTATTTT

d_gene: TRBD1
v_gene: TRBV6-5
j_gene: TRBJ1-2
abundance: few
CDR3aa: CASSYGTGGYGYTF
CDR3nt: TGTGCCAGCAGTTACGGGACAGGGGGCTATGGCTACACCTTC

d_gene: TRBD2
v_gene: TRBV6-6
j_gene: TRBJ2-3
abundance: NA
CDR3aa: CASRRGENTDTQYF
CDR3nt: TGTGCCAGCAGACGGGGGGAAAACACAGATACGCAGTATTTT

d_gene: TRBD2
v_gene: TRBV4-1
j_gene: TRBJ2-7
abundance: NA
CDR3aa: CASSQRGLAGAEVYEQYF
CDR3nt: TGCGCCAGCAGCCAGAGGGGACTAGCGGGGGCCGAAGTCTACGAGCAGTACTTC

d_gene: NA
v_gene: TRBV29-1
j_gene: TRBJ1-5
abundance: NA
CDR3aa: CSVPRGDGPPHF
CDR3nt: TGCAGCGTCCCCCGGGGGGACGGCCCCCCGCATTTT

d_gene: TRBD1
v_gene: TRBV7-2
j_gene: TRBJ1-3
abundance: NA
CDR3aa: CASSFGQANSGNTIYF
CDR3nt: TGTGCCAGCAGCTTCGGACAGGCGAACTCTGGAAACACCATATATTTT

d_gene: TRBD2
v_gene: TRBV28
j_gene: TRBJ2-3
abundance: NA
CDR3aa: CASSLAGVTDTQYF
CDR3nt: TGTGCCAGCAGTTTAGCGGGGGTCACAGATACGCAGTATTTT

d_gene: TRBD1
v_gene: TRBV7-6
j_gene: TRBJ2-2
abundance: NA
CDR3aa: CASSMGQGGTGELFF
CDR3nt: TGTGCCAGCAGCATGGGACAGGGTGGGACCGGGGAGCTGTTTTTT

d_gene: TRBD2
v_gene: TRBV7-9
j_gene: TRBJ2-2
abundance: few
CDR3aa: CASSLIAGAGSDGELFF
CDR3nt: TGTGCCAGCAGCTTGATCGCGGGAGCAGGTTCAGACGGGGAGCTGTTTTTT

d_gene: TRBD1
v_gene: TRBV9
j_gene: TRBJ1-4
abundance: NA
CDR3aa: CASSADRGGEKLFF
CDR3nt: TGTGCCAGCAGCGCGGACAGGGGCGGTGAAAAACTGTTTTTT

d_gene: NA
v_gene: TRBV5-1
j_gene: TRBJ1-1
abundance: few
CDR3aa: CASSLAPMTRQNTEAFF
CDR3nt: TGCGCCAGCAGCTTGGCCCCTATGACACGTCAGAACACTGAAGCTTTCTTT

d_gene: NA
v_gene: TRBV7-9
j_gene: TRBJ1-5
abundance: few
CDR3aa: CASSPAAGGGNQPQHF
CDR3nt: TGTGCCAGCAGCCCAGCAGCTGGTGGAGGAAATCAGCCCCAGCATTTT

d_gene: NA
v_gene: TRBV28
j_gene: TRBJ1-2
abundance: few
CDR3aa: CASRATGYGYTF
CDR3nt: TGTGCCAGCAGAGCAACGGGTTATGGCTACACCTTC

d_gene: NA
v_gene: TRBV28
j_gene: TRBJ1-2
abundance: NA
CDR3aa: CASSTNRVGYTF
CDR3nt: TGTGCCAGCAGTACCAACAGGGTCGGCTACACCTTC

d_gene: NA
v_gene: TRBV18
j_gene: TRBJ2-1
abundance: few
CDR3aa: CASSPPAGEQFF
CDR3nt: TGTGCCAGCTCACCACCTGCGGGGGAGCAGTTCTTC

d_gene: NA
v_gene: TRBV29-1
j_gene: TRBJ2-7
abundance: few
CDR3aa: CSVGWAGSAVGEQYF
CDR3nt: TGCAGCGTTGGCTGGGCGGGGTCCGCTGTCGGCGAGCAGTACTTC

d_gene: NA
v_gene: TRBV30
j_gene: TRBJ2-7
abundance: NA
CDR3aa: CAWSNRVEQYF
CDR3nt: TGTGCCTGGAGTAATAGAGTTGAGCAGTACTTC

d_gene: NA
v_gene: TRBV9
j_gene: TRBJ2-5
abundance: NA
CDR3aa: CASSASGETQYF
CDR3nt: TGTGCCAGCAGCGCCTCGGGGGAGACCCAGTACTTC

d_gene: TRBD1
v_gene: TRBV4-2
j_gene: TRBJ1-3
abundance: few
CDR3aa: CASSQDRGRGNTIYF
CDR3nt: TGTGCCAGCAGCCAAGACAGGGGGCGCGGAAACACCATATATTTT

d_gene: NA
v_gene: TRBV18
j_gene: TRBJ2-1
abundance: few
CDR3aa: CASSPTGPLANEQFF
CDR3nt: TGTGCCAGCTCACCTACAGGGCCTCTAGCCAATGAGCAGTTCTTC

d_gene: NA
v_gene: TRBV4-3
j_gene: TRBJ1-5
abundance: few
CDR3aa: CASSLTRYSNQPQHF
CDR3nt: TGCGCCAGCAGCTTGACGCGGTATAGCAATCAGCCCCAGCATTTT

d_gene: TRBD2
v_gene: TRBV28
j_gene: TRBJ2-1
abundance: NA
CDR3aa: CASNKLGRGGRDEQFF
CDR3nt: TGTGCCAGCAACAAACTGGGGCGGGGGGGCCGCGATGAGCAGTTCTTC

d_gene: NA
v_gene: TRBV7-2
j_gene: TRBJ2-7
abundance: NA
CDR3aa: CASSRSGLAQYF
CDR3nt: TGTGCCAGCAGCCGGAGCGGGCTAGCACAGTACTTC

d_gene: NA
v_gene: TRBV5-6
j_gene: TRBJ2-4
abundance: NA
CDR3aa: CASSLRGGGLAKNIQYF
CDR3nt: TGTGCCAGCAGCTTGCGTGGGGGCGGGTTAGCCAAAAACATTCAGTACTTC

d_gene: NA
v_gene: TRBV11-2
j_gene: TRBJ2-3
abundance: few
CDR3aa: CASSPGGTDTQYF
CDR3nt: TGTGCCAGCAGCCCCGGGGGAACAGATACGCAGTATTTT

d_gene: TRBD2
v_gene: TRBV28
j_gene: TRBJ2-5
abundance: NA
CDR3aa: CASSRREGRETQYF
CDR3nt: TGTGCCAGCAGTAGACGGGAGGGCAGGGAGACCCAGTACTTC

d_gene: TRBD1
v_gene: TRBV27
j_gene: TRBJ2-7
abundance: few
CDR3aa: CATREGQGAREQYF
CDR3nt: TGTGCCACCAGGGAGGGACAGGGGGCCCGGGAGCAGTACTTC

d_gene: NA
v_gene: TRBV28
j_gene: TRBJ2-7
abundance: NA
CDR3aa: CASRILTKHEQYF
CDR3nt: TGTGCCAGCAGGATCCTGACTAAGCACGAGCAGTACTTC

d_gene: TRBD1
v_gene: TRBV27
j_gene: TRBJ2-5
abundance: NA
CDR3aa: CASSLAGGKETQYF
CDR3nt: TGTGCCAGCAGTTTAGCAGGGGGCAAAGAGACCCAGTACTTC

d_gene: TRBD1
v_gene: TRBV19
j_gene: TRBJ2-1
abundance: NA
CDR3aa: CASMGQGYNEQFF
CDR3nt: TGTGCCAGTATGGGACAGGGATACAATGAGCAGTTCTTC

d_gene: TRBD2
v_gene: TRBV7-6
j_gene: TRBJ2-1
abundance: NA
CDR3aa: CASSLMSGGGEQFF
CDR3nt: TGTGCCAGCAGCTTAATGTCGGGGGGGGGTGAGCAGTTCTTC

d_gene: TRBD1
v_gene: TRBV4-3
j_gene: TRBJ2-3
abundance: few
CDR3aa: CASSHLYRGERADTQYF
CDR3nt: TGCGCCAGCAGCCACCTATACAGGGGAGAGAGGGCAGATACGCAGTATTTT

d_gene: NA
v_gene: TRBV21-1
j_gene: TRBJ2-7
abundance: NA
CDR3aa: CASSSGGTEQYF
CDR3nt: TGTGCCAGCAGCTCAGGGGGTACCGAGCAGTACTTC